This section outlines one T cell receptor (beta chain) sequence together with its context. This sample stems from a study of blood T cell repertoires in COVID-19. Study details: Samples representing acute and convalescent COVID-19 were sourced from the United States, Italy and Spain.

The study drew participants aged about 18 to 90 years from roughly 25 US areas. Cohorts were assigned according to the clinical history that participants reported. Repertoires were generated with immunoSEQ multiplex PCR, while TCRdb's copy carries only in-frame clones and drops some. Of a few hundred thousand clones listed, roughly 85% are singletons. Germline V lookup: CDR1 SGHVS, CDR2 FQNEAQ. CDR3 length: 18 amino acids. After removal of 5 bases from V and 4 bases from J, the junction contained 14 bases not matched to a gene. The sample comprised PBMCs or T cells enriched from blood (not recorded which). The sequence was collected from a man aged 35 to 55 who had recovered from COVID-19. The V call is TRBV7-8, the J call TRBJ2-1, with 10 nucleotides matching TRBD2. CDR3 amino acids: CASSQRLAGPFGYNEQFF. The DNA of the CDR3 is TGTGCCAGCAGCCAAAGACTAGCGGGCCCCTTCGGGTACAATGAGCAGTTCTTC.